The source of this T cell receptor (beta chain) is a study of T cell repertoires in cytomegalovirus infection. With V trimmed by 0 bases and J by 3 bases, 7 bases remained unmatched. This CDR3 is built from 16 residues. Germline values: CDR1 SGHDN, CDR2 FVKESK. Notes on this clonotype: No antigen is known for it.

TCRdb re-called the reads with MiXCR, one entry per CDR3 protein. The sample consists of around 710,000 distinct CDR3 sequences, roughly 29% of them appearing once. This TCR came from a human donor in good health (CMV status not recorded). Some clones in this sample may be carry-over from other donors' samples. This sequence joins TRBV14 and TRBJ2-5; 7 bases are a match to TRBD1. The source material was cultured CD8+ T cells from PBMCs, sampled from culture after CMV antigen stimulation. CDR3 sequence: CASSQDPGTEKETQYF. CDR3 in DNA: TGTGCCAGCAGCCAAGATCCGGGGACAGAAAAAGAGACCCAGTACTTC.